Given below is one T cell receptor (beta chain) in context. In germline, CDR1 is SEHNR, CDR2 FQNEAQ (reference sequence). V shed 7 bases, J shed 5 bases, and the junction held 11 bases outside the gene matches. CDR3 length: 15 amino acids. As processed by the authors: Scientists estimated how many nucleated cells there were by amplifying reference gene primers. TCRdb's table, derived via immunoSEQ multiplex PCR, lists solely in-frame clones and lacks some. V, J and clone size are those of that table, while D and trimming were read from the DNA. The sample lists about 170,000 clones, about 83% seen once, with 3.6% in the top ten. The sample is drawn from a study of blood T cell repertoires in COVID-19.

The sequencing input was PBMCs or T cells enriched from blood (not recorded which). This chain connects TRBV7-9 to TRBJ2-5; 9 bases agree with TRBD1. This sequence was found in a woman aged 45-65 years in a cohort exposed to, infected with or recovered from COVID-19 (not recorded which). The CDR3 sequence is CASNVGTGRWETQYF. CDR3 DNA sequence: TGTGCCAGCAACGTCGGGACAGGGAGATGGGAGACCCAGTACTTC.